The source of this T cell receptor (beta chain) is a study of identifying expanded T cells in peripheral blood. Study-level findings and limits: Clone count variance between approximately two-week samples rose with total template count. Technical replicates showed about 1.2 changed clones; around 2 weeks 15 to 20; four weeks 19.

TCRdb keeps only in-frame clones here, not all; method: immunoSEQ multiplex PCR. The sample consists of about 78,000 clones, 84% of them appearing once. Collection occurred without any documented infections or immune events in donors. The V gene lost 6 bases and the J gene lost 4 bases, with 16 bases spanning the gap. The germline CDR1 and CDR2 sequences are SGDLS and YYNGEE. This CDR3 has 14 residues. For this clone: No antigen is known for it.

The clonotype comes from a person aged 18 to 75 in good health. The chain is built from TRBV9 and TRBJ1-2; TRBD1 is a possible D gene (5 bases). Material for sequencing was blood. Here the CDR3 reads CASTDGASFYGYTF. CDR3 DNA: TGTGCCAGCACCGATGGGGCGAGCTTCTATGGCTACACCTTC.